This T cell receptor beta chain emerged from a study of beta chain features in type 1 diabetes. V lost 5 bases and J lost 6, with 24 bases in between. Germline V gives CDR1 SGHTA, CDR2 FQGNSA. CDR3 size: 17 residues. Expressed TCRB transcripts were sequenced because the isolated RNA had all been reverse transcribed beforehand. Profiling relied on immunoSEQ multiplex PCR, and the TCRdb table lists in-frame clones only, not all of them. The sample yields fewer than 250,000 clones, over 9.5% seen once. This clone was detected only a few times. The sequencing sample was made of naive CD4+ T cells from blood. The receptor comes from a woman aged 18-30 years in good health. The V and J genes are TRBV7-2 and TRBJ2-3; a weak D match, TRBD2 (7 bases). CDR3 bases: TGTGCCAGCAGCCAAGGGCGGTCGGGGGGCGGGTTGGATACGCAGTATTTT. Its translation is CASSQGRSGGGLDTQYF. Looking up the rest from reference TRBV7-2 and TRBJ2-3 gives the full variable domain: GAGVSQSPSNKVTEKGKDVELRCDPISGHTALYWYRQSLGQGLEFLIYFQGNSAPDKSGLPSDRFSAERTGGSVSTLTIQRTQQEDSAVYLCASSQGRSGGGLDTQYFGPGTRLTVL.